This paragraph covers one TCR beta chain sequence. Its antigen is unknown. The length of the CDR3 is 15 residues. V was shortened by 0 bases and J by 0 bases, with 8 bases between the two germline ends. CDR1 and CDR2 from the germline V gene are SGHRS and YFSETQ. Primers included in the PCR were 60 Vbeta and 13 Jbeta primers. Original processing notes: In a later analysis, of around 85 million unique beta chains, about 11 million appeared in at least two donors. Clones were sequenced by immunoSEQ multiplex PCR, and TCRdb holds only the in-frame ones, with some missing. D and trimming were read from the DNA, whereas the V and J calls and clone size are those reported in that table. The table includes about 130,000 clones, 65% to 75% detected once. The entry originates in a study of cytomegalovirus exposure and HLA in healthy donors. Looking at the study overall: In a previous analysis, about 100 million unique TCR beta sequences were found from 150 million to 200 million T cells. Points from the study as a whole: Accurate HLA-A and HLA-B prediction from TCR beta sequences was reported for most subjects. In a later analysis, most CMV-associated TCR beta chains appeared HLA-restricted.

Sequencing used PBMCs. This sequence was found in a man aged 40-55 years in good health and CMV-seropositive. V and J are TRBV5-1 and TRBJ2-3; no clear D gene. In DNA form, the CDR3 reads TGCGCCAGCAGCTTGGTAGTCAAGAGCACAGATACGCAGTATTTT. Amino acids: CASSLVVKSTDTQYF.